The present TCR beta chain was sequenced within a study of vaccination effects on CD4 cells after COVID-19. Within the ViraFEST assay, antigen-specific CD4+ T cells underwent expansion with viral peptide pools prior to sequencing. Once cultured for approximately eleven days, the cells underwent separation to obtain CD4+ T cells. Two-dose vaccination with either BNT162b2 or mRNA-1273 was given to the participants. In the case of this clone: The antigen remains unidentified.

Here immunoSEQ multiplex PCR was the method, and the copy in TCRdb shows in-frame clones only, minus some. Here the sample spans 65,000 to 95,000 clones, around 74% being singletons. Germline V gives CDR1 SGHDN, CDR2 FVKESK. V lost 3 bases to trimming and J lost 7 bases; unmatched junction nucleotides: 9. The CDR3 consists of 16 residues. The sequencing used CD4+ T cells from PBMCs cultured with HCoV-OC43 spike peptides, collected after COVID-19 vaccination. The subset is: HCoV-OC43 spike overlapping peptide pool stimulation. The chain carries TRBV14 and TRBJ2-2; 9 nucleotides agree with TRBD1. The TCR sequence derives from a human donor who received a COVID-19 vaccine. CDR3 sequence: CASSHTGGPVNGELFF. The CDR3 region has the DNA TGTGCCAGCAGCCATACAGGGGGCCCTGTCAACGGGGAGCTGTTTTTT.